These T cell receptor beta chains were read from a single sample in a study of T cell repertoires in cytomegalovirus infection. Each CDR3 protein gets one entry after TCRdb re-called the reads with MiXCR. The sample lists under 800,000 distinct CDR3 sequences, around 24% occurring once. Sequencing was done on a sample of CD8+ T cells from PBMCs. These receptors were obtained from a human donor in good health (CMV status not recorded). Some clones in this sample may be carry-over from other donors' samples. Both conserved end residues are part of each CDR3.

j_gene | v_gene | CDR3aa
TRBJ2-1 | TRBV29-1 | CSATHGGPSYNEQFF
TRBJ1-1 | TRBV7-9 | CASRGQGDSEAFF
TRBJ2-3 | TRBV4-2 | CASSSSGLAGDRDTQYF
TRBJ1-6 | TRBV25-1 | CASSEYRGIAPNSPLHF
TRBJ2-3 | TRBV7-2 | CASRSYRGGTDTQYF
TRBJ1-1 | TRBV28 | CASSPIQGAGTEAFF
TRBJ2-7 | TRBV5-1 | CASSLGGDPTGYGKYF
TRBJ1-1 | TRBV29-1 | CSVEDLGDSEAFF
TRBJ2-1 | TRBV2 | CASSERSGGLQHNEQFF
TRBJ2-3 | TRBV5-6 | CASSLAGTGDTDTQYF
TRBJ1-3 | TRBV12-3/TRBV12-4 | CASRTADSGNTIYF
TRBJ2-2 | TRBV6-2/TRBV6-3 | CASSSGQGRTGELFF
TRBJ2-1 | TRBV5-1 | CASSPTQFGGFYNEQFF
TRBJ2-5 | TRBV4-2 | CASSQEGRGAWETQYF
TRBJ2-2 | TRBV27 | CASSTSAGSEELFF
TRBJ1-1 | TRBV7-9 | CASSSPGQLEAFF
TRBJ2-1 | TRBV4-1 | CASSQAVRGPF
TRBJ2-3 | TRBV27 | CASSSGDYSNTQYF
TRBJ2-3 | TRBV4-1 | CASSQDPSGLTTDTQYF
TRBJ2-2 | TRBV5-6 | CASDLGGDANNGELFF
TRBJ1-1 | TRBV6-5 | CASSYMDLPGTEAFF
TRBJ2-4 | TRBV2 | CASSERRVNKIAKNIQYF